The rows below give T cell receptor beta chains drawn from one sample of a study of memory B cells and T cells in multiple sclerosis. Clones were read by immunoSEQ multiplex PCR, and TCRdb kept only the in-frame ones, dropping some. Of roughly 45,000 clones listed, about four fifths are singletons. The antigens for these receptors are not known. The material sequenced was PBMCs from blood kept in culture. The receptors stem from a human donor with multiple sclerosis. Both conserved end residues are part of each CDR3. The D gene is left open where the match is weak.

d_call: -; j_call: TRBJ1-4; cdr3_length: 15; v_call: TRBV10-3; cdr3_aa: CAISAGAGISEKLFF
d_call: TRBD2; j_call: TRBJ2-1; cdr3_length: 17; v_call: TRBV27; cdr3_aa: CASSLFSGGISYNEQFF
d_call: -; j_call: TRBJ1-5; cdr3_length: 13; v_call: TRBV18; cdr3_aa: CASSQGLDQPQHF
d_call: TRBD1; j_call: TRBJ2-7; cdr3_length: 15; v_call: TRBV6-5; cdr3_aa: CASSPRGTGFDEQYF
d_call: -; j_call: TRBJ2-5; cdr3_length: 14; v_call: TRBV7-9; cdr3_aa: CASSLVVTTETQYF
d_call: -; j_call: TRBJ1-4; cdr3_length: 14; v_call: TRBV30; cdr3_aa: CAWSVGLTGEKLFF
d_call: TRBD1; j_call: TRBJ1-2; cdr3_length: 14; v_call: TRBV11-2; cdr3_aa: CASERDRGRHGYTF
d_call: -; j_call: TRBJ2-7; cdr3_length: 14; v_call: TRBV7-2; cdr3_aa: CASSFGNGAYEQYF
d_call: -; j_call: TRBJ1-1; cdr3_length: 15; v_call: TRBV5-1; cdr3_aa: CASSLGGSNSVQAFF
d_call: -; j_call: TRBJ2-7; cdr3_length: 13; v_call: TRBV7-9; cdr3_aa: CASSPHPAYEQYF
d_call: TRBD1; j_call: TRBJ2-2; cdr3_length: 15; v_call: TRBV5-1; cdr3_aa: CASSSGGTNTGELFF
d_call: -; j_call: TRBJ2-1; cdr3_length: 12; v_call: TRBV27; cdr3_aa: CASSFGYNEQFF
d_call: -; j_call: TRBJ2-1; cdr3_length: 13; v_call: TRBV7-7; cdr3_aa: CASSYTGTHEQFF
d_call: -; j_call: TRBJ2-7; cdr3_length: 14; v_call: TRBV10-3; cdr3_aa: CAISDPAEEYEQYF
d_call: -; j_call: TRBJ1-2; cdr3_length: 14; v_call: TRBV7-9; cdr3_aa: CASSHGYRDDGYTF
d_call: -; j_call: TRBJ2-1; cdr3_length: 13; v_call: TRBV19; cdr3_aa: CASTPGAYNEQFF
d_call: -; j_call: TRBJ2-6; cdr3_length: 16; v_call: TRBV7-3; cdr3_aa: CASSLKFSSGANVLTF
d_call: -; j_call: TRBJ2-7; cdr3_length: 15; v_call: TRBV4-1; cdr3_aa: CASSQLLGPPYEQYF
d_call: -; j_call: TRBJ2-1; cdr3_length: 14; v_call: TRBV4-3; cdr3_aa: CASSRLQDYNEQFF
d_call: -; j_call: TRBJ2-5; cdr3_length: 14; v_call: TRBV27; cdr3_aa: CASSFGQPQKTQYF
d_call: -; j_call: TRBJ1-5; cdr3_length: 15; v_call: TRBV19; cdr3_aa: CASSIGRVKNQPQHF
d_call: -; j_call: TRBJ2-2; cdr3_length: 14; v_call: TRBV2; cdr3_aa: CASRGHPGTGELFF
d_call: TRBD2; j_call: TRBJ2-3; cdr3_length: 17; v_call: TRBV15; cdr3_aa: CATSRDGAGGPTDTQYF
d_call: -; j_call: TRBJ2-7; cdr3_length: 13; v_call: TRBV7-2; cdr3_aa: CASSQAGSYEQYF
d_call: TRBD1; j_call: TRBJ2-6; cdr3_length: 16; v_call: TRBV7-9; cdr3_aa: CASSARQGAGANVLTF
d_call: -; j_call: TRBJ2-1; cdr3_length: 13; v_call: TRBV4-2; cdr3_aa: CASSQVGGNEQFF
d_call: -; j_call: TRBJ1-1; cdr3_length: 14; v_call: TRBV5-1; cdr3_aa: CASSLAMGGTEAFF
d_call: -; j_call: TRBJ1-2; cdr3_length: 12; v_call: TRBV30; cdr3_aa: CAWSAQWYGYTF
d_call: TRBD1; j_call: TRBJ2-7; cdr3_length: 14; v_call: TRBV4-2; cdr3_aa: CASSQGPTGGEQYF
d_call: -; j_call: TRBJ1-6; cdr3_length: 12; v_call: TRBV6-5; cdr3_aa: CASSYHDSPLHF
d_call: -; j_call: TRBJ1-2; cdr3_length: 15; v_call: TRBV4-2; cdr3_aa: CASSQEGNSNYGYTF
d_call: -; j_call: TRBJ1-2; cdr3_length: 15; v_call: TRBV7-6; cdr3_aa: CASSPGADPGYGYTF
d_call: -; j_call: TRBJ2-7; cdr3_length: 14; v_call: TRBV5-1; cdr3_aa: CASSPLGTRYEQYF
d_call: TRBD2; j_call: TRBJ2-3; cdr3_length: 15; v_call: TRBV7-7; cdr3_aa: CASSLGRGELDTQYF
d_call: TRBD1; j_call: TRBJ2-5; cdr3_length: 13; v_call: TRBV5-1; cdr3_aa: CASSQQGAATQYF
d_call: TRBD1; j_call: TRBJ2-7; cdr3_length: 15; v_call: TRBV9; cdr3_aa: CASSDRDRGIYEQYF
d_call: -; j_call: TRBJ2-6; cdr3_length: 13; v_call: TRBV10-3; cdr3_aa: CAIQGSGANVLTF
d_call: TRBD1; j_call: TRBJ1-6; cdr3_length: 14; v_call: TRBV5-6; cdr3_aa: CASSLNRGNSPLHF
d_call: -; j_call: TRBJ2-5; cdr3_length: 11; v_call: TRBV2; cdr3_aa: CASRSGTREYF
d_call: TRBD1; j_call: TRBJ1-3; cdr3_length: 16; v_call: TRBV30; cdr3_aa: CAWSGGAGGSGNTIYF
d_call: -; j_call: TRBJ1-1; cdr3_length: 14; v_call: TRBV11-1; cdr3_aa: CASSFTPGNTEAFF
d_call: TRBD1; j_call: TRBJ1-2; cdr3_length: 15; v_call: TRBV6-4; cdr3_aa: CASSQDRGSNYGYTF
d_call: -; j_call: TRBJ1-6; cdr3_length: 13; v_call: TRBV6-5; cdr3_aa: CASSYSGSSPLHF
d_call: -; j_call: TRBJ1-3; cdr3_length: 17; v_call: TRBV9; cdr3_aa: CASSVEGFFLSGNTIYF
d_call: -; j_call: TRBJ1-1; cdr3_length: 14; v_call: TRBV7-6; cdr3_aa: CASSLSGGNTEAFF
d_call: -; j_call: TRBJ1-1; cdr3_length: 13; v_call: TRBV2; cdr3_aa: CASSEEGDTEAFF
d_call: -; j_call: TRBJ1-6; cdr3_length: 15; v_call: TRBV9; cdr3_aa: CASSVESSYNSPLHF
d_call: TRBD2; j_call: TRBJ2-7; cdr3_length: 11; v_call: TRBV4-1; cdr3_aa: CASSNRTREYF
d_call: -; j_call: TRBJ1-5; cdr3_length: 16; v_call: TRBV4-1; cdr3_aa: CASSQSLTGYNQPQHF
d_call: -; j_call: TRBJ2-3; cdr3_length: 15; v_call: TRBV7-2; cdr3_aa: CASSPRGSRTDTQYF
d_call: TRBD2; j_call: TRBJ2-5; cdr3_length: 13; v_call: TRBV7-2; cdr3_aa: CASSSLAEETQYF
d_call: -; j_call: TRBJ2-3; cdr3_length: 14; v_call: TRBV2; cdr3_aa: CASSRTISTDTQYF
d_call: TRBD2; j_call: TRBJ2-1; cdr3_length: 19; v_call: TRBV4-3; cdr3_aa: CASSQEMALAGGPGNEQFF
d_call: TRBD1; j_call: TRBJ2-7; cdr3_length: 12; v_call: TRBV18; cdr3_aa: CASSHDRGEQYF
d_call: TRBD1; j_call: TRBJ1-1; cdr3_length: 13; v_call: TRBV30; cdr3_aa: CAWDRVQNTEAFF